One sample yielded the 4 T cell receptor beta chains listed below, sequenced in a study of T cell responses to AZD1222 COVID-19 vaccine. Sequencing was performed with immunoSEQ multiplex PCR; in TCRdb, only in-frame clones are kept and a portion is missing. The sample consists of some 130,000 clones, 65% to 90% of them appearing once. Sequenced material: peripheral blood, taken on day 0 of AZD1222 vaccination. Source of these receptors: an adult in good health.

The CDR3 spells CASSLGQGASMGTIYF. The CDR3 DNA reads as TGTGCCAGCAGCTTAGGACAGGGGGCGTCTATGGGCACCATATATTTT. V and J are TRBV11-2 and TRBJ1-3; the match to TRBD1 covers 10 bases. Germline loops: CDR1 SGHAT, CDR2 FQNNGV. Trimming removed 1 base from V and 9 bases from J; junction bases left unmatched: 9. This CDR3 comprises 16 residues. Filled out from reference TRBV11-2 and TRBJ1-3, the complete variable domain reads EAGVAQSPRYKIIEKRQSVAFWCNPISGHATLYWYQQILGQGPKLLIQFQNNGVVDDSQLPKDRFSAERLKGVDSTLKIQPAKLEDSAVYLCASSLGQGASMGTIYFGEGSWLTVV.

The count of this clone is one. The chain has TRBV2 and TRBJ1-5; D remains unclear. Germline lookup yields CDR1 SNHLY and CDR2 FYNNEI. The CDR3 has 14 amino acids. V shed 0 bases and J shed 4 bases, with 7 bases lying between them. CDR3 sequence: CASSEAPGNQPQHF. Here the CDR3 DNA reads TGTGCCAGCAGTGAAGCGCCTGGAAATCAGCCCCAGCATTTT.

This clone appeared once. The chain recombines TRBV11-2 with TRBJ1-5, with a possible D match to TRBD1 (5 bases). Germline CDR1 reads SGHAT; CDR2 reads FQNNGV. The germline V and J ends were trimmed by 4 bases and 0 bases, with 10 bases remaining between them. CDR3 length equals 15 residues. The CDR3 spells CASSSRQNSNQPQHF. The CDR3 nucleotides are TGTGCCAGCAGCTCGCGACAGAATAGCAATCAGCCCCAGCATTTT.

V usage is TRBV10-3 and J usage is TRBJ1-2; 8 bases match TRBD1. V lost 8 bases, J lost 14 bases, and 16 bases stayed unmatched. Germline V gene data show CDR1 as ENHRY and CDR2 as SYGVKD. The CDR3 is 13 residues long. Written as DNA, the CDR3 is TGTGCCATCGCACCGTCAGGGGGCGTCTTTAGGACCTTC. Its translation is CAIAPSGGVFRTF.